Sequencing of this TCR beta chain was carried out in a study of T cell repertoires in cytomegalovirus infection. Findings and caveats of the study: The ex vivo response was dominated by HLA-C-restricted CMV-specific TCR beta clonotypes.

MiXCR was run by TCRdb on the reads, yielding one entry per CDR3 protein. Of about 740,000 distinct CDR3 sequences listed, under 40% are singletons. Per germline, CDR1 MNHNS and CDR2 SASEGT. The CDR3 consists of 15 residues. Losses at the gene ends were 2 bases for V and 3 bases for J; bases not matched to a gene: 5. As regards this clonotype: Its specificity is unknown.

The receptor was derived from a human donor in good health (CMV status not recorded). Some clones in this sample may be carry-over from other donors' samples. The V and J genes are TRBV6-1 and TRBJ2-3; 7 bases line up with TRBD1. The sample was PBMCs. The CDR3 spells CASSEPGQETDTQYF. CDR3 sequence (DNA): TGTGCCAGCAGTGAACCCGGACAGGAAACAGATACGCAGTATTTT.